The 14 T cell receptor beta chains given below trace back to one sample, sequenced in a study of blood T cells in healthy people across ages. Sample-barcoded 5' priming and a J-beta primer mix drove a second PCR of 7 to 11 cycles. TCRdb ran MiXCR on the 5' RACE reads and lists one entry per CDR3 protein. The sample shows 250,000 to 300,000 distinct CDR3 sequences, around 29% of them seen only once. Sequenced sample: blood. The source is a woman aged 70-85 years in good health.

The table lists this clonotype with a count of one. This chain uses TRBV4-1 with TRBJ1-2; TRBD1 matches 8 bases. The CDR3 covers 14 residues. Trimming cost V 4 bases and J 4 bases; bases outside gene matches: 5. Germline assignment: CDR1 MGHRA and CDR2 YSYEKL. The CDR3 DNA reads as TGCGCCAGCAGCCGGGGGACAGGATCCTATGGCTACACCTTC. Protein: CASSRGTGSYGYTF.

This chain connects TRBV5-6 to TRBJ1-2; D is perhaps TRBD1 (5 bases). The CDR3 runs 14 residues. V gave up 4 bases and J gave up 3 bases, with 13 bases separating them. The germline CDR1 and CDR2 sequences are SGHDT and YYEEEE. CDR3 coding DNA: TGTGCCAGCAGCGCCCGGGGGTTGGACTATGGCTACACCTTC. This encodes CASSARGLDYGYTF.

This clonotype has at least ten counts. The genes are TRBV11-2 and TRBJ2-7; D not certain. Germline V gene data show CDR1 as SGHAT and CDR2 as FQNNGV. With 3 bases removed from V and 0 bases from J, the gap between germline ends came to 12 bases. The CDR3 totals 15 residues. In DNA form, the CDR3 reads TGTGCCAGCAGCTTTAGCTATCTCAACTCCTACGAGCAGTACTTC. Its protein is CASSFSYLNSYEQYF. Full variable domain (remainder filled in from reference TRBV11-2 and TRBJ2-7): EAGVAQSPRYKIIEKRQSVAFWCNPISGHATLYWYQQILGQGPKLLIQFQNNGVVDDSQLPKDRFSAERLKGVDSTLKIQPAKLEDSAVYLCASSFSYLNSYEQYFGPGTRLTVT.

The J gene is TRBJ1-5, the V gene TRBV6-5; D is possibly TRBD1 (5 bases). Trimming took off 2 bases at V and 2 bases at J, with 10 bases between the two ends. The CDR3 runs 15 residues. CDR1 MNHEY and CDR2 SVGAGI come from the germline V gene. The CDR3 reads CASSYRRGGNQPQHF. Here the CDR3 DNA reads TGTGCCAGCAGTTACCGGCGGGGGGGCAATCAGCCCCAGCATTTT.

This clonotype was seen more than once but under ten times. The chain links TRBV5-1 to TRBJ2-2; D is unclear. This CDR3 comprises 16 residues. Trimming pared 0 bases from V and 1 base from J, leaving 10 bases between. CDR1 is SGHRS and CDR2 is YFSETQ in the germline V gene. The CDR3 protein is CASSLASGRNTGELFF. CDR3 nucleotide sequence: TGCGCCAGCAGCTTGGCCTCCGGCAGGAACACCGGGGAGCTGTTTTTT.

This clonotype appeared a few times. V and J are TRBV27 and TRBJ1-1; D perhaps matches TRBD1 (6 bases). The CDR3 sequence is 16 residues long. V was pared by 7 bases and J by 0 bases, with 18 bases between. The V gene's germline CDR1 is MNHEY and CDR2 SMNVEV (reference sequence). CDR3 in amino acids: CASKFWEQGLNTEAFF. CDR3 DNA: TGTGCCAGCAAGTTTTGGGAACAGGGCCTGAACACTGAAGCTTTCTTT.

This clonotype was seen only a few times. V usage is TRBV20-1 and J usage is TRBJ1-1; 8 nucleotides match TRBD1. Germline CDR1 DFQATT, CDR2 SNEGSKA (reference sequence). The CDR3 covers 16 residues. The trim removed 1 base at V and 1 base at J, leaving 8 bases unmatched. CDR3 DNA sequence: TGCAGTGCTAGAGTCCCAGGACAGGGTAGGAACACTGAAGCTTTCTTT. Its translation is CSARVPGQGRNTEAFF.

The genes are TRBV9 and TRBJ1-2; TRBD1 matches at 10 bases. V shed 8 bases, J shed 10 bases, and the junction held 5 bases outside the gene matches. This CDR3 spans 11 amino acids. Germline CDR1 reads SGDLS; CDR2 reads YYNGEE. As DNA, the CDR3 is TGTGCCAGGACAGGGGGCTTTGACTACACCTTC. Translation gives CARTGGFDYTF.

This clonotype was detected ten times or more. This chain uses TRBV7-8 with TRBJ2-7; D remains unclear. Germline lookup yields CDR1 SGHVS and CDR2 FQNEAQ. V dropped 5 bases and J dropped 3 bases, with 11 bases sitting between them. The CDR3 has 13 residues. The CDR3 is CASSPDLNYEQYF. Here the CDR3 DNA reads TGTGCCAGCAGCCCCGACCTCAACTACGAGCAGTACTTC. The variable domain in full, with the rest retrieved from reference TRBV7-8 and TRBJ2-7, is GAGVSQSPRYKVAKRGQDVALRCDPISGHVSLFWYQQALGQGPEFLTYFQNEAQLDKSGLPSDRFFAERPEGSVSTLKIQRTQQEDSAVYLCASSPDLNYEQYFGPGTRLTVT.

V is TRBV29-1 and J is TRBJ2-7, with a tentative D call TRBD2 (5 bases). Germline values: CDR1 SQVTM, CDR2 ANQGSEA. The CDR3 has 11 amino acids. The ends were cut back, 4 bases at V and 5 bases at J, with 9 bases in the middle. The CDR3 is CSVVYGNEQYF. In DNA form, the CDR3 reads TGCAGCGTTGTGTACGGGAACGAGCAGTACTTC.

This clonotype turned up a few times. V gene TRBV10-3 combines with J gene TRBJ1-5; D is unresolved. The CDR3 loop spans 14 amino acids. Per the germline V gene, CDR1 is ENHRY and CDR2 is SYGVKD. Trimming took off 2 bases at V and 4 bases at J, with 9 bases between the two ends. CDR3 protein: CAISEHNPNQPQHF. CDR3 nucleotide sequence: TGTGCCATCAGTGAGCACAACCCGAATCAGCCCCAGCATTTT.

The rearrangement joins TRBV28 to TRBJ2-5; TRBD1 aligns across 7 bases. Germline V gene lookup returns CDR1 MDHEN and CDR2 SYDVKM. This CDR3 spans 14 amino acids. After removal of 4 bases from V and 11 bases from J, the junction contained 13 bases not matched to a gene. For the CDR3, the DNA is TGTGCCAGCAGTTCCACCTACAGACAGGGATGGCAGTACTTC. Translated: CASSSTYRQGWQYF.

Of note for this clonotype: Its ends do not fully match the called genes, so a read error is possible. The gene calls are TRBV10-3 and TRBJ2-7, with 10 bases identical to TRBD2. CDR1 and CDR2 (germline): ENHRY, SYGVKD. The CDR3 has 17 residues. The CDR3 DNA follows: TGTGCCATCAGTGATGGGGCTAGCGGGAGTGACTCCGACGAGCAGTACTTC. It specifies CAISDGASGSDSDEQYF.

The chain uses TRBV28 and TRBJ1-5; 8 bases fit TRBD1. V shed 6 bases, J shed 9 bases, and the junction held 7 bases outside the gene matches. The germline CDR1 and CDR2 sequences are MDHEN and SYDVKM. The CDR3 has 13 amino acids. The chain's CDR3 is CASSPDRVRPQHF. The CDR3 DNA reads TGTGCCAGCAGCCCGGACAGGGTCCGGCCCCAGCATTTT.